Shown below are 23 T cell receptor beta chains from a single sample sequenced in a study of siplizumab effects on memory and regulatory T cells. Method: immunoSEQ multiplex PCR; TCRdb's copy keeps in-frame clones and lacks some. The data contain more than 75,000 clones, over 85% of them singletons. Specimen: CD8+ T cells sorted from blood. The receptors here all came from a human donor in good health.

The V and J genes are TRBV5-6 and TRBJ2-3, with D maybe TRBD1 (5 bases). CDR1 is SGHDT and CDR2 is YYEEEE in the germline V gene. This CDR3 region has 14 residues. V dropped 0 bases and J dropped 6 bases, with 11 bases sitting between them. In nucleotides, the CDR3 is TGTGCCAGCAGCTTGGTCAGGGCGCGGGATACGCAGTATTTT. It encodes CASSLVRARDTQYF.

This sequence joins TRBV29-1 and TRBJ2-1, with 13 bases lining up with TRBD2. Trimming took 3 bases from V and 0 from J; bases not matched to a gene: 8. The CDR3 sequence is 18 residues long. The V gene's germline CDR1 is SQVTM and CDR2 ANQGSEA. The CDR3 DNA reads TGCAGCGTTGACTCACTAGCGGGGGGGCTGAGCTCCTACAATGAGCAGTTCTTC. Protein sequence: CSVDSLAGGLSSYNEQFF.

The chain is built from TRBV7-6 and TRBJ1-3; 7 nucleotides line up with TRBD1. There are 15 residues in the CDR3. The germline V gene has CDR1 SGHVS and CDR2 FNYEAQ. The junction had 11 bases not matched to a gene; V was cut back by 5 bases and J by 7 bases. CDR3 nucleotides: TGTGCCAGCAGCCGCGGGGACAGCGGAGGGAACACCATATATTTT. Protein: CASSRGDSGGNTIYF.

The chain combines TRBV7-2 with TRBJ2-7; D possibly corresponds to TRBD2 (5 bases). The CDR3 totals 17 residues. In germline, CDR1 is SGHTA, CDR2 FQGNSA. V shed 4 bases and J shed 3 bases, with 22 bases lying between them. The CDR3 DNA reads TGTGCCAGCAGCTATGGCGGTGGGGTAGAGGGTGACTACGAGCAGTACTTC. This encodes CASSYGGGVEGDYEQYF. Full variable domain (missing parts from reference TRBV7-2 and TRBJ2-7): GAGVSQSPSNKVTEKGKDVELRCDPISGHTALYWYRQSLGQGLEFLIYFQGNSAPDKSGLPSDRFSAERTGGSVSTLTIQRTQQEDSAVYLCASSYGGGVEGDYEQYFGPGTRLTVT.

This CDR3 is CAWTGTDHSYEQYF. The DNA for the CDR3 is TGTGCCTGGACTGGGACAGATCACTCCTACGAGCAGTACTTC. The chain uses TRBV30 and TRBJ2-7, with 7 bases that match TRBD1. Germline V gene sequence: CDR1 GTSNPN, CDR2 SVGIG (reference sequence). The CDR3 contains 14 residues. V was pared by 4 bases and J by 0 bases, with 6 bases of the junction left unmatched.

The rearrangement links TRBV13 to TRBJ2-1; TRBD2 matches 7 bases. The CDR3 totals 17 residues. Trimming at V came to 4 bases and at J to 5 bases, leaving 14 bases not matched to a gene. CDR1 is PRHDT and CDR2 is FYEKMQ in the germline V gene (reference sequence). In nucleotides, the CDR3 is TGTGCCAGCAGCTCAGTGGGCGGGAGCCCAGACAACAATGAGCAGTTCTTC. This translates into CASSSVGGSPDNNEQFF. Drawing the rest from reference TRBV13 and TRBJ2-1, the complete variable domain is AAGVIQSPRHLIKEKRETATLKCYPIPRHDTVYWYQQGPGQDPQFLISFYEKMQSDKGSIPDRFSAQQFSDYHSELNMSSLELGDSALYFCASSSVGGSPDNNEQFFGPGTRLTVL.

This chain's CDR3 is CASSIVSGSEAKNIQYF. CDR3 bases: TGTGCCAGCAGCATAGTAAGCGGGAGTGAAGCCAAAAACATTCAGTACTTC. This rearrangement joins TRBV7-9 to TRBJ2-4, with 8 bases matching TRBD2. The CDR3 is 17 amino acids. Germline values: CDR1 SEHNR, CDR2 FQNEAQ (reference sequence). Trimming at V came to 5 bases and at J to 0 bases, leaving 9 bases not matched to a gene.

A remark on this clone: At one end the junction does not follow the germline gene, possibly because of a read error. This rearrangement joins TRBV7-7 to TRBJ1-3; no firm D call. Per the germline V gene, CDR1 is SSHAT and CDR2 is FNYEAQ (reference sequence). This CDR3 has 15 amino acids. The CDR3 reads CASSLGPSSGNTIYF. CDR3 in DNA: TGTGCTAGCAGCTTAGGTCCGAGCTCTGGAAACACCATATATTTT.

This clone came up once. V usage is TRBV19 and J usage is TRBJ1-5; 7 nucleotides align to TRBD1. V trimming: 4 bases; J trimming: 7 bases; junction bases outside the gene matches: 16. This CDR3 spans 17 amino acids. In germline, CDR1 is LNHDA, CDR2 SQIVND (reference sequence). The CDR3 region is CASSTLPGQQVGQPQHF. The CDR3, as DNA: TGTGCCAGTAGTACACTACCGGGACAGCAGGTGGGACAGCCCCAGCATTTT. The full variable domain, its missing parts supplied by reference TRBV19 and TRBJ1-5, is DGGITQSPKYLFRKEGQNVTLSCEQNLNHDAMYWYRQDPGQGLRLIYYSQIVNDFQKGDIAEGYSVSREKKESFPLTVTSAQKNPTAFYLCASSTLPGQQVGQPQHFGDGTRLSIL.

The chain employs TRBV29-1 and TRBJ1-1; D gene uncertain. The germline V and J ends were trimmed by 6 bases and 0 bases, with 11 bases remaining between them. This CDR3 spans 13 amino acids. CDR1 is SQVTM, CDR2 ANQGSEA, per germline. CDR3 nucleotides: TGCAGCGTAATTTTAACCATGAACACTGAAGCTTTCTTT. It yields the protein CSVILTMNTEAFF.

This clone was detected once. The rearrangement joins TRBV7-3 to TRBJ2-1; 7 nucleotides line up with TRBD2. The trim removed 3 bases at V and 12 bases at J, leaving 5 bases unmatched. The CDR3 extends over 12 amino acids. Germline values: CDR1 SGHTA, CDR2 FQGTGA. The CDR3 loop reads CASSFPGTTQFF. For the CDR3, the DNA is TGTGCCAGCAGCTTCCCCGGGACTACGCAGTTCTTC. Filled out from reference TRBV7-3 and TRBJ2-1, the complete variable domain reads GAGVSQTPSNKVTEKGKYVELRCDPISGHTALYWYRQSLGQGPEFLIYFQGTGAADDSGLPNDRFFAVRPEGSVSTLKIQRTERGDSAVYLCASSFPGTTQFFGPGTRLTVL.

This rearrangement joins TRBV7-4 to TRBJ1-3, with 11 bases lining up with TRBD1. V trimming: 5 bases; J trimming: 4 bases; junction bases outside the gene matches: 22. CDR3 length equals 21 residues. The germline gives CDR1 SGHVT, CDR2 SQSDAQ. This CDR3 is CASSPRVSGQGAFTRGNTIYF. CDR3 coding DNA: TGTGCCAGCAGCCCCCGAGTCAGCGGACAGGGGGCGTTTACGAGGGGAAACACCATATATTTT.

The chain joins TRBV2 to TRBJ2-7; D may correspond to TRBD1 or TRBD2 (5 bases each). Trimming stripped 6 bases from V and 2 bases from J, with 11 bases between. Germline CDR1 and CDR2: SNHLY and FYNNEI. CDR3 length: 13 amino acids. CDR3 sequence: CASSEGNAYEQYF. CDR3 sequence (DNA): TGTGCCAGCAGCGAGGGGAACGCCTACGAGCAGTACTTC.

This CDR3 reads CASTALTDTDTQYF. For the CDR3, the DNA is TGTGCCAGTACTGCTCTGACAGACACAGATACGCAGTATTTT. J is TRBJ2-3 and V is TRBV19, with TRBD1 as a possible D gene (5 bases). V lost 7 bases to trimming and J lost 2 bases, with 13 bases between them. In germline, CDR1 is LNHDA, CDR2 SQIVND (reference sequence). The CDR3 runs to 14 residues.

This chain connects TRBV9 to TRBJ1-2; TRBD1 matches 7 bases. V lost 1 base, J lost 4 bases, and 1 base stayed unmatched. Germline CDR1 is SGDLS and CDR2 is YYNGEE. The CDR3 runs 13 residues. CDR3 coding DNA: TGTGCCAGCAGCGTATCAGGGGGCTATGGCTACACCTTC. Its translation: CASSVSGGYGYTF.

In DNA form, the CDR3 reads TGTGCCAGCAGTCCCATCCCCCTGTCTTCCTACAATGAGCAGTTCTTC. Translation: CASSPIPLSSYNEQFF. The chain joins TRBV27 to TRBJ2-1; D call uncertain. CDR3 size: 16 residues. The germline gives CDR1 MNHEY, CDR2 SMNVEV (reference sequence). Trimming left V 5 bases short and J 1 base short, with 15 bases between.

The V gene is TRBV7-3, the J gene TRBJ2-1; no reliable D call. The CDR3 is 15 amino acids. The V and J ends lost 2 bases and 2 bases respectively, with 10 bases between them. Germline CDR1 reads SGHTA; CDR2 reads FQGTGA. Written as DNA, the CDR3 is TGTGCCAGCAGCTTATCAGGCCCAGCCTACAATGAGCAGTTCTTC. This gives the protein CASSLSGPAYNEQFF.

The chain employs TRBV5-4 and TRBJ2-2, with unresolved D. The CDR3 length is 16 residues. Trimming shortened V by 4 bases and J by 0 bases, and 13 bases separated the two germline ends. Germline-derived CDR1 and CDR2 are SGHNT and YYREEE (reference sequence). The CDR3: CASSPSSTSNTGELFF. CDR3 DNA: TGTGCCAGCAGCCCCTCGAGCACCTCGAACACCGGGGAGCTGTTTTTT.

The chain links TRBV9 to TRBJ2-5, with 8 bases identical to TRBD2. J lost 2 bases, V lost 3 bases, and 12 bases had no gene match. Germline V gives CDR1 SGDLS, CDR2 YYNGEE. This CDR3 spans 17 amino acids. The CDR3 spells CASSERGLGGRQETQYF. As DNA, the CDR3 is TGTGCCAGCAGCGAGAGGGGACTCGGCGGGAGGCAAGAGACCCAGTACTTC.

DNA of the CDR3: TGCGCCAGCAGCTGGGACACTTCTTATGGCTACACCTTC. Translated: CASSWDTSYGYTF. V usage is TRBV5-1 and J usage is TRBJ1-2; maybe TRBD1 (6 bases). The V end was cut by 3 bases, the J end by 5 bases, with 11 bases between. CDR3 length equals 13 residues. Looked up from germline, CDR1 is SGHRS and CDR2 is YFSETQ.

This sequence joins TRBV5-1 and TRBJ1-1; no clear D. The ends were cut back, 4 bases at V and 3 bases at J, with 13 bases in the middle. Per germline, CDR1 SGHRS and CDR2 YFSETQ. This CDR3 comprises 14 residues. Written as DNA, the CDR3 is TGCGCCAGCAGCCAGATAGTGGCGGACACTGAAGCTTTCTTT. Encoded protein: CASSQIVADTEAFF.

The genes are TRBV11-2 and TRBJ2-3, with TRBD2 matching 8 bases. There are 16 residues in the CDR3. Germline assignment: CDR1 SGHAT and CDR2 FQNNGV. The V gene end was trimmed by 5 bases and the J gene end by 5 bases; junction bases not matched to a gene: 12. This chain's CDR3 is CASSLSTGGPRDTQYF. The CDR3 bases are TGTGCCAGCAGCCTTAGTACGGGAGGGCCGAGAGATACGCAGTATTTT.

The rearrangement links TRBV5-5 to TRBJ2-7, with D tentatively TRBD1 (5 bases). Trimming cost V 0 bases and J 5 bases, with 12 bases left between them. Germline V gene sequence: CDR1 SGHKS, CDR2 YYEKEE (reference sequence). This CDR3 region has 14 residues. The CDR3 DNA reads TGTGCCAGCAGCTTGGGACAGACTTCCCACGAGCAGTACTTC. Translated: CASSLGQTSHEQYF.